Listed below are T cell receptor beta chains from one sample, sequenced in a study of cytomegalovirus exposure and HLA in healthy donors. Sequencing used immunoSEQ multiplex PCR; TCRdb keeps in-frame clones, though not all of them. The sample comprises about 100,000 clones, roughly 70% of which are singletons, and 10% rests with the top ten. What was sequenced was PBMCs. The receptors stem from a man in his fifties in good health and CMV-seronegative. CDR3s include the opening cysteine and the closing phenylalanine or tryptophan. D genes are given only for firm matches. Rows may omit the clone size; those that give it use once, few, many or a size class.

cdr3_nt: TGTGCCAGCTCCACTCTGAACACTGAAGCTTTCTTT
cdr3_aa: CASSTLNTEAFF
v_call: TRBV7-2
d_call: NA
j_call: TRBJ1-1
clone_size: NA
cdr3_length: 12

cdr3_nt: TGTGCCAGCAGCCAAATAGGGGATGATTCACCCCTCCACTTT
cdr3_aa: CASSQIGDDSPLHF
v_call: TRBV14
d_call: NA
j_call: TRBJ1-6
clone_size: few
cdr3_length: 14

cdr3_nt: TGCAGCGTTGGGTCGGCGGGCGAGCAGTTCTTC
cdr3_aa: CSVGSAGEQFF
v_call: TRBV29-1
d_call: NA
j_call: TRBJ2-1
clone_size: once
cdr3_length: 11

cdr3_nt: TGTGCCAGCAGTTACTCGCGCATTGAAGGGACTGATCAGTTCTTC
cdr3_aa: CASSYSRIEGTDQFF
v_call: TRBV6-5
d_call: NA
j_call: TRBJ2-1
clone_size: NA
cdr3_length: 15

cdr3_nt: TGTGCCAGCAGCGGGCGACAGGGAAAACAGGATGAGCAGTTCTTC
cdr3_aa: CASSGRQGKQDEQFF
v_call: TRBV9
d_call: TRBD1
j_call: TRBJ2-1
clone_size: NA
cdr3_length: 15

cdr3_nt: TGTGCCTGGAACCTTCACCAAAAGAGTGAAGCTTTCTTT
cdr3_aa: CAWNLHQKSEAFF
v_call: TRBV30
d_call: NA
j_call: TRBJ1-1
clone_size: NA
cdr3_length: 13

cdr3_nt: TGTGCCAGCAGCGTGACTAGCGGAGCGGGGAATGAGCAGTTCTTC
cdr3_aa: CASSVTSGAGNEQFF
v_call: TRBV9
d_call: TRBD2
j_call: TRBJ2-1
clone_size: NA
cdr3_length: 15

cdr3_nt: TGCGCCAGCAGCTCTCTCAGGGGTTTCTCTGGAAACACCATATATTTT
cdr3_aa: CASSSLRGFSGNTIYF
v_call: TRBV5-1
d_call: NA
j_call: TRBJ1-3
clone_size: NA
cdr3_length: 16

cdr3_nt: TGTGCCAGCAGCCAAGGGGAACGCGTGGGGACTGGGGAGCTGTTTTTT
cdr3_aa: CASSQGERVGTGELFF
v_call: TRBV4-2
d_call: NA
j_call: TRBJ2-2
clone_size: NA
cdr3_length: 16

cdr3_nt: TGTGCCTGGAGCGCTCAGGGGGCGTCTGGAAACACCATATATTTT
cdr3_aa: CAWSAQGASGNTIYF
v_call: TRBV30
d_call: TRBD1
j_call: TRBJ1-3
clone_size: NA
cdr3_length: 15

cdr3_nt: TGTGCCAGCAGTTACTCGGGCCCGGCGATTTCACCCCTCCACTTT
cdr3_aa: CASSYSGPAISPLHF
v_call: TRBV6-6
d_call: NA
j_call: TRBJ1-6
clone_size: NA
cdr3_length: 15

cdr3_nt: TGTGCCAGCAGCGTAACTAGCGGGGGGGCTGACAGCATTCAGTACTTC
cdr3_aa: CASSVTSGGADSIQYF
v_call: TRBV9
d_call: TRBD2
j_call: TRBJ2-4
clone_size: NA
cdr3_length: 16

cdr3_nt: TGTGCCAGCTCACCACTATCAGGCGGGGGGGCCCGAGATACGCAGTATTTT
cdr3_aa: CASSPLSGGGARDTQYF
v_call: TRBV18
d_call: TRBD2
j_call: TRBJ2-3
clone_size: NA
cdr3_length: 17

cdr3_nt: TGTGCCAGTGGCGGGAGGCGAAATGAGCAGTTCTTC
cdr3_aa: CASGGRRNEQFF
v_call: TRBV19
d_call: TRBD2
j_call: TRBJ2-1
clone_size: NA
cdr3_length: 12

cdr3_nt: TGTGCCAGCAGCTTCGGGGGATCGTACACTGAAGCTTTCTTT
cdr3_aa: CASSFGGSYTEAFF
v_call: TRBV7-2
d_call: NA
j_call: TRBJ1-1
clone_size: few
cdr3_length: 14

cdr3_nt: TGCAGTGCCCCCCGGGATAGCGGCTACACCTTC
cdr3_aa: CSAPRDSGYTF
v_call: TRBV20-1
d_call: NA
j_call: TRBJ1-2
clone_size: NA
cdr3_length: 11

cdr3_nt: TGTGCCAGCAGTCTTAGCACAGATACGCAGTATTTT
cdr3_aa: CASSLSTDTQYF
v_call: TRBV2
d_call: NA
j_call: TRBJ2-3
clone_size: NA
cdr3_length: 12

cdr3_nt: TGTGCCAGCACTCCGGCCGGGGGTTCCTACGAGCAGTACTTC
cdr3_aa: CASTPAGGSYEQYF
v_call: TRBV7-2
d_call: NA
j_call: TRBJ2-7
clone_size: NA
cdr3_length: 14

cdr3_nt: TGTGCCAGCACCAAGACAGGGGTTGGGCAGTACTTC
cdr3_aa: CASTKTGVGQYF
v_call: TRBV6-5
d_call: TRBD1
j_call: TRBJ2-7
clone_size: NA
cdr3_length: 12

cdr3_nt: TGCAGCGTTAAGAGCGCAGCGGGGCACACAGATACGCAGTATTTT
cdr3_aa: CSVKSAAGHTDTQYF
v_call: TRBV29-1
d_call: TRBD2
j_call: TRBJ2-3
clone_size: NA
cdr3_length: 15

cdr3_nt: TGTGCCAGCAGTGAAAGGAGCTATGGCTACACCTTC
cdr3_aa: CASSERSYGYTF
v_call: TRBV6-1
d_call: NA
j_call: TRBJ1-2
clone_size: NA
cdr3_length: 12

cdr3_nt: TGTGCCAGCAGTTTATGGGAGGATCAGCCCCAGCATTTT
cdr3_aa: CASSLWEDQPQHF
v_call: TRBV27
d_call: NA
j_call: TRBJ1-5
clone_size: few
cdr3_length: 13

cdr3_nt: TGTGCCAGCAGCCTTGGACTAGCGGGAGCGGCGGAGACCCAGTACTTC
cdr3_aa: CASSLGLAGAAETQYF
v_call: TRBV7-9
d_call: TRBD2
j_call: TRBJ2-5
clone_size: NA
cdr3_length: 16

cdr3_nt: TGTGCCTGGAGTGTTTTTAGCGGTGGCGATACGCAGTATTTT
cdr3_aa: CAWSVFSGGDTQYF
v_call: TRBV30
d_call: NA
j_call: TRBJ2-3
clone_size: NA
cdr3_length: 14

cdr3_nt: TGTGCCAGCAGCCCGGGTTTCCGCACAGATACGCAGTATTTT
cdr3_aa: CASSPGFRTDTQYF
v_call: TRBV7-9
d_call: NA
j_call: TRBJ2-3
clone_size: once
cdr3_length: 14

cdr3_nt: TGTGCCAGCAGTGAGGGACTAGCGGGGGCCAAAAACATTCAGTACTTC
cdr3_aa: CASSEGLAGAKNIQYF
v_call: TRBV2
d_call: TRBD2
j_call: TRBJ2-4
clone_size: NA
cdr3_length: 16

cdr3_nt: TGTGCCAGCAGTCCTTTGGAGGTGACTAGCGTAGAGTCCGATGAGCAGTTCTTC
cdr3_aa: CASSPLEVTSVESDEQFF
v_call: TRBV7-8
d_call: TRBD2
j_call: TRBJ2-1
clone_size: NA
cdr3_length: 18

cdr3_nt: TGTGCCAGTAGTTCCCAGGGTACGGTGGGAGAGCAGTACTTC
cdr3_aa: CASSSQGTVGEQYF
v_call: TRBV19
d_call: NA
j_call: TRBJ2-7
clone_size: NA
cdr3_length: 14

cdr3_nt: TGTGCCAGCAGGGAGGGGCAGGGGGCCTCTGTGCAGTACTTC
cdr3_aa: CASREGQGASVQYF
v_call: TRBV6-5
d_call: TRBD1
j_call: TRBJ2-7
clone_size: NA
cdr3_length: 14

cdr3_nt: TGTGCCAGCAGTTCCCCGGGACAGGGGTTTATTGAGCAGTTCTTC
cdr3_aa: CASSSPGQGFIEQFF
v_call: TRBV28
d_call: TRBD1
j_call: TRBJ2-1
clone_size: few
cdr3_length: 15

cdr3_nt: TGCGCCAGCAGCTTGGTTGGACTAGCGGGGGAAGATACGCAGTATTTT
cdr3_aa: CASSLVGLAGEDTQYF
v_call: TRBV5-1
d_call: TRBD2
j_call: TRBJ2-3
clone_size: NA
cdr3_length: 16

cdr3_nt: TGTGCCAGCAGCCGGGGTCGACGGGGAGAGACCCAGTACTTC
cdr3_aa: CASSRGRRGETQYF
v_call: TRBV28
d_call: NA
j_call: TRBJ2-5
clone_size: NA
cdr3_length: 14

cdr3_nt: TGTGCCAGCAGGAGGGCGGGGGTAGAAAAACTGTTTTTT
cdr3_aa: CASRRAGVEKLFF
v_call: TRBV7-9
d_call: NA
j_call: TRBJ1-4
clone_size: NA
cdr3_length: 13

cdr3_nt: TGTGCCAGCAGCCGTGCTAACTATGGCTACACCTTC
cdr3_aa: CASSRANYGYTF
v_call: TRBV11-2
d_call: NA
j_call: TRBJ1-2
clone_size: NA
cdr3_length: 12

cdr3_nt: TGCGCCAGCAGTGATGGGACAGGGGCCGGGACCCAGTACTTC
cdr3_aa: CASSDGTGAGTQYF
v_call: TRBV10-1
d_call: TRBD1
j_call: TRBJ2-5
clone_size: NA
cdr3_length: 14

cdr3_nt: TGTGCCAGCAGCCAGCCGGGACTGAACTACGAGCAGTACTTC
cdr3_aa: CASSQPGLNYEQYF
v_call: TRBV5-4
d_call: NA
j_call: TRBJ2-7
clone_size: NA
cdr3_length: 14